This entry concerns a single T cell receptor beta chain. The sample belongs to a study of blood T cell repertoires in COVID-19. Whole-study context: Italy, Spain and the United States were the sources of the convalescent and acute COVID-19 samples. In each case, the material was cDNA or gDNA derived from T cells, B-cell-depleted T cells, or PBMCs.

Authors' processing steps: Nucleated cell counts were estimated from reference gene primer amplification. Using immunoSEQ multiplex PCR, the repertoire was profiled, and TCRdb retains in-frame clones only, with some absent. The DNA was the basis for D and trimming; V, J and clone size are from that table. In the table there are approximately 170,000 clones, under 90% of which are singletons. Specimen: peripheral blood. The clonotype comes from a woman in her 70s with COVID-19, enrolled during active disease.

The CDR3 protein is CASSIEAQRGWDEQFF. Written as DNA, the CDR3 is TGTGCCAGTAGTATAGAGGCTCAGCGGGGGTGGGATGAGCAGTTCTTC. The chain recombines TRBV19 with TRBJ2-1; 8 bases align to TRBD2. In germline, CDR1 is LNHDA, CDR2 SQIVND (reference sequence). Trimming took 0 bases from V and 8 from J; bases not matched to a gene: 9. The CDR3 length is 16 residues.